These 4 T cell receptor beta chains share one sample of origin, sequenced in a study of blood T cell repertoires in COVID-19. Clones were read by immunoSEQ multiplex PCR, and TCRdb kept only the in-frame ones, dropping some. The sample carries about 220,000 clones, around 83% recorded once. Sequenced sample: peripheral blood. The receptors originated from a man aged 50 to 60 who had recovered from COVID-19.

The genes are TRBV5-1 and TRBJ2-5; 14 bases fit TRBD2. V shed 6 bases, J shed 5 bases, and the junction held 9 bases outside the gene matches. The CDR3 sequence is 16 residues long. Germline values: CDR1 SGHRS, CDR2 YFSETQ. CDR3 sequence: CASTRLAGGPGETQYF. In DNA, the CDR3 is TGCGCCAGCACGAGACTAGCGGGAGGGCCCGGGGAGACCCAGTACTTC.

In regard to this clone: The sample carries other DNA sequences with the same CDR3. The rearrangement links TRBV18 to TRBJ1-3; D is possibly TRBD1 (5 bases). Per germline, CDR1 KGHSH and CDR2 LQKENI. Between the trimmed V and J ends, which lost 6 bases and 1 base, there was a span of 10 bases. CDR3 size: 14 residues. The CDR3 region is CASSPQGSGNTIYF. The CDR3 nucleotides are TGTGCCAGCTCCCCGCAGGGATCTGGAAACACCATATATTTT.

The rearrangement links TRBV19 to TRBJ2-1, with D possibly being TRBD2 (6 bases). The V end lost 1 base, the J end lost 10 bases, and 14 bases lay between the germline ends. Per the germline V gene, CDR1 is LNHDA and CDR2 is SQIVND (reference sequence). The CDR3 is 14 amino acids. The CDR3 sequence is CASSIAVRGGEQFF. The DNA of the CDR3 is TGTGCCAGTAGTATAGCTGTTCGGGGAGGAGAGCAGTTCTTC.

This chain connects TRBV5-8 to TRBJ1-6; D call uncertain. The CDR3 length is 15 residues. Germline CDR1 SGHTS, CDR2 YDEGEE. V was shortened by 1 base and J by 7 bases, with 12 bases between the two germline ends. This chain's CDR3 is CASSLFGVGNSPLHF. DNA for the CDR3: TGTGCCAGCAGCTTGTTCGGGGTTGGGAATTCACCCCTCCACTTT.